This record concerns one T cell receptor (beta chain) sequence. This record belongs to a study of identical twins. TCRdb used MiXCR to reprocess the 5' RACE reads, holding one entry per CDR3 protein. The sample yields around 1.7 million distinct CDR3 sequences, about 30% seen once. Trimming cost V 5 bases and J 9 bases; bases outside gene matches: 16. The CDR3 runs 15 residues. Germline V gene data show CDR1 as MNHEY and CDR2 as SVGAGI. The sequence was obtained from a newborn girl in good health. Sequencing input: cord blood. The rearrangement uses TRBV6-5 and TRBJ2-7; 7 nucleotides line up with TRBD2. CDR3 in amino acids: CASSGVLRERVLQYF. CDR3 DNA sequence: TGTGCCAGCAGTGGAGTTTTGCGGGAGCGGGTCTTGCAGTACTTC.